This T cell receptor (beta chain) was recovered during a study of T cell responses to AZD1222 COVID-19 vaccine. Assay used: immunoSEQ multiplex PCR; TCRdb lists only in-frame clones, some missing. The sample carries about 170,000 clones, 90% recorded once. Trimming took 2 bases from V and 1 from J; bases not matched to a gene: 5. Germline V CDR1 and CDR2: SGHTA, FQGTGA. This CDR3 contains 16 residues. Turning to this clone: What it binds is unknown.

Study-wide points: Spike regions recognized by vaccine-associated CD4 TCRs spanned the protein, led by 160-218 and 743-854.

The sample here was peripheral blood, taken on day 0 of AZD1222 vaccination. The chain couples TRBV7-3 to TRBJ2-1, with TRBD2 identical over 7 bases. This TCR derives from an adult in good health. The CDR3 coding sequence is TGTGCCAGCAGCTTAGGGCCTAGCGGTTCCTACAATGAGCAGTTCTTC. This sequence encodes CASSLGPSGSYNEQFF.